These 20 T cell receptor beta chains share one sample of origin, sequenced in a study of blood T cell repertoires in COVID-19. The method was immunoSEQ multiplex PCR; TCRdb's version includes in-frame clones alone and lacks a portion of them. The data show hundreds of thousands of clones, about nine tenths seen once. What was sequenced was PBMCs or T cells enriched from blood (not recorded which). These receptors were collected from a man aged 30 to 39 who had recovered from COVID-19.

This chain joins TRBV7-8 and TRBJ2-3, with D maybe TRBD1 (6 bases). V was trimmed by 8 bases and J by 5 bases, leaving 20 bases between them. The CDR3 runs 15 residues. The germline gives CDR1 SGHVS, CDR2 FQNEAQ. The CDR3 reads CASCERGSGGDTQYF. The CDR3 nucleotides read TGTGCCAGCTGCGAAAGGGGGAGTGGTGGAGATACGCAGTATTTT.

This chain joins TRBV19 and TRBJ2-1, with 13 bases aligning to TRBD2. In germline, CDR1 is LNHDA, CDR2 SQIVND (reference sequence). The CDR3 runs 14 residues. The J segment lost 9 bases and the V segment lost 6 bases, leaving 5 bases of the junction unmatched. For the CDR3, the DNA is TGTGCCAGTAGCGGACTAGCGGGAGTCCTTGAGCAGTTCTTC. Its protein product is CASSGLAGVLEQFF.

J is TRBJ2-7 and V is TRBV27; TRBD2 might be the D (5 bases). This CDR3 has 15 amino acids. V gave up 0 bases and J gave up 2 bases, with 11 bases separating them. CDR1 and CDR2 (germline): MNHEY, SMNVEV (reference sequence). CDR3 loop: CASSLSGVGTYEQYF. The CDR3 coding sequence is TGTGCCAGCAGTTTATCCGGGGTGGGCACCTACGAGCAGTACTTC.

The V gene is TRBV7-2, the J gene TRBJ1-2; D gene uncertain. V gave up 6 bases and J gave up 5 bases, with 16 bases separating them. This CDR3 has 14 amino acids. From germline, CDR1 is SGHTA and CDR2 FQGNSA. The CDR3 bases are TGTGCCAGCAGTCCCGTGCGGGAGTTATATGGCTACACCTTC. Protein sequence: CASSPVRELYGYTF.

The chain joins TRBV7-9 to TRBJ2-7, with TRBD1 identical over 9 bases. The CDR3 consists of 14 residues. CDR1 and CDR2 (germline): SEHNR, FQNEAQ (reference sequence). The ends lost 1 base at V and 7 bases at J; junction bases unmatched: 5. The CDR3 region is CASSLVTGGFEQYF. The CDR3 DNA reads TGTGCCAGCAGCTTAGTAACAGGGGGCTTTGAGCAGTACTTC.

This chain links TRBV28 with TRBJ2-3, with 7 nucleotides matching TRBD1. CDR3 size: 14 residues. Germline CDR1 reads MDHEN; CDR2 reads SYDVKM. V trimming: 5 bases; J trimming: 0 bases; junction bases outside the gene matches: 2. The CDR3, as DNA: TGTGCCAGCAGTGGACAGGTTAGCACAGATACGCAGTATTTT. This codes for CASSGQVSTDTQYF.

The chain has TRBV28 and TRBJ2-7; TRBD2 agrees at 7 bases. The CDR3 totals 13 residues. J lost 9 bases, V lost 7 bases, and 12 bases had no gene match. The germline V gene has CDR1 MDHEN and CDR2 SYDVKM. CDR3 in amino acids: CASNTGTIGGQYF. In DNA form, the CDR3 reads TGTGCCAGCAATACCGGGACTATTGGCGGGCAGTACTTC.

The chain uses TRBV24-1 and TRBJ2-6; 7 nucleotides agree with TRBD1. The CDR3 consists of 16 residues. Germline loops: CDR1 KGHDR, CDR2 SFDVKD. V dropped 3 bases and J dropped 2; count of bases not matched to a gene: 3. CDR3 in amino acids: CATSDKGATGANVLTF. As DNA, the CDR3 is TGTGCCACCAGTGATAAGGGGGCAACTGGGGCCAACGTCCTGACTTTC.

The V call is TRBV27, the J call TRBJ1-2; 7 nucleotides align to TRBD1. CDR3 length equals 15 residues. After removal of 8 bases from V and 5 bases from J, the junction contained 14 bases not matched to a gene. Germline V gives CDR1 MNHEY, CDR2 SMNVEV (reference sequence). The DNA of the CDR3 is TGTGCCAGCGCTTACCCGGGACAGCCCTTTTATGGCTACACCTTC. Translated, it gives CASAYPGQPFYGYTF.

V gene TRBV7-9 combines with J gene TRBJ2-3; D not certain. V was trimmed by 1 base and J by 4 bases, leaving 12 bases between them. CDR1 is SEHNR and CDR2 is FQNEAQ in the germline V gene (reference sequence). This CDR3 spans 15 amino acids. The CDR3: CASSLDGPASDTQYF. In DNA, the CDR3 is TGTGCCAGCAGCTTAGACGGTCCTGCCTCAGATACGCAGTATTTT.

The chain links TRBV7-9 to TRBJ1-5; possible D gene TRBD1, 5 bases. V lost 0 bases, J lost 7 bases, and 10 bases lay in between. Looked up from germline, CDR1 is SEHNR and CDR2 is FQNEAQ (reference sequence). This CDR3 has 14 amino acids. The CDR3 region has the DNA TGTGCCAGCAGCTTAGCAGGGGCGAACCAGCCCCAGCATTTT. This gives the protein CASSLAGANQPQHF.

This clone was counted once. The gene calls are TRBV5-1 and TRBJ1-5, with D possibly being TRBD1 (6 bases). CDR3 length equals 14 residues. Germline-derived CDR1 and CDR2 are SGHRS and YFSETQ. Trimming cost V 3 bases and J 5 bases, with 12 bases left between them. In DNA, the CDR3 is TGCGCCAGCAGCTCGCTAGGGGGTGATCAGCCCCAGCATTTT. This translates into CASSSLGGDQPQHF.

The J gene is TRBJ1-5, the V gene TRBV10-3; TRBD1 aligns across 11 bases. Germline CDR1 reads ENHRY; CDR2 reads SYGVKD. V shed 2 bases and J 2 bases; nucleotides not matched to a gene: 5. This CDR3 has 17 amino acids. In nucleotides, the CDR3 is TGTGCCATCAGTGAGCGGACAGGGGGCGCCGGCAATCAGCCCCAGCATTTT. This gives the protein CAISERTGGAGNQPQHF.

The V call is TRBV4-2, the J call TRBJ2-1; D remains ambiguous. The CDR3 spans 14 residues. Germline CDR1 LGHNA, CDR2 YNFKEQ. The V gene lost 6 bases and the J gene lost 8 bases, with 17 bases spanning the gap. DNA of the CDR3: TGTGCCAGCAGTCCAGCAGTTGGAGAGGATGAGCAGTTCTTC. Translating gives CASSPAVGEDEQFF.

This chain connects TRBV3-1 (or the pseudogene TRBV3-2) to TRBJ2-7; tentatively, D is TRBD1 (5 bases). The CDR3 is 15 residues long. Germline CDR1 reads LGHDT; CDR2 reads YNNKEL (reference sequence). Trimming removed 2 bases at V and 2 bases at J, with 13 bases between. This chain's CDR3 is CASSQQISGPYEQYF. The CDR3 coding sequence is TGTGCCAGCAGCCAACAAATCTCAGGGCCCTACGAGCAGTACTTC.

A remark on this clone: Other DNA sequences in the sample encode the same CDR3. The chain links TRBV29-1 to TRBJ2-2; TRBD1 is a possible D gene (6 bases). The CDR3 loop spans 12 amino acids. Germline V gene data show CDR1 as SQVTM and CDR2 as ANQGSEA. Trimming shortened V by 6 bases and J by 1 base, and 6 bases separated the two germline ends. CDR3 in amino acids: CSVGQNTGELFF. The CDR3 nucleotides are TGCAGCGTGGGACAGAACACCGGGGAGCTGTTTTTT.

The chain links TRBV11-2 to TRBJ1-2, with D hard to call. The germline V gene encodes CDR1 SGHAT and CDR2 FQNNGV. Trimming removed 1 base at V and 4 bases at J, with 10 bases between. The CDR3 spans 14 residues. The CDR3 loop is CASSLGVASYGYTF. CDR3 nucleotide sequence: TGTGCCAGCAGCTTAGGCGTCGCGTCCTATGGCTACACCTTC.

This chain joins TRBV3-1 (or the pseudogene TRBV3-2) and TRBJ1-1; D is unclear. Germline assignment: CDR1 LGHDT and CDR2 YNNKEL (reference sequence). The CDR3 runs to 17 residues. Trimming removed 0 bases at V and 1 base at J, with 15 bases between. CDR3 nucleotide sequence: TGTGCCAGCAGCCAAGAACCTAGGATTTTTTGGAACACTGAAGCTTTCTTT. Protein product: CASSQEPRIFWNTEAFF.

This clone showed up just a few times. The identical CDR3 is also encoded by other nucleotide sequences in the sample. V gene TRBV5-1 combines with J gene TRBJ1-5; the D gene is possibly TRBD1 (6 bases). Per the germline V gene, CDR1 is SGHRS and CDR2 is YFSETQ. Trimming pared 1 base from V and 7 bases from J, leaving 15 bases between. The CDR3 loop spans 15 amino acids. CDR3 in amino acids: CASSLWGGADQPQHF. In DNA, the CDR3 is TGCGCCAGCAGCTTGTGGGGGGGGGCCGACCAGCCCCAGCATTTT.

This clone was recorded a few times. The rearrangement joins TRBV12-3 or TRBV12-4 to TRBJ2-7, with a weak D call TRBD1 (5 bases). The V end was cut by 6 bases, the J end by 6 bases, with 12 bases between. The CDR3 spans 12 residues. The CDR3 protein is CASRSRAVEQYF. The CDR3, as DNA: TGTGCCAGCAGGTCCAGGGCGGTCGAGCAGTACTTC.